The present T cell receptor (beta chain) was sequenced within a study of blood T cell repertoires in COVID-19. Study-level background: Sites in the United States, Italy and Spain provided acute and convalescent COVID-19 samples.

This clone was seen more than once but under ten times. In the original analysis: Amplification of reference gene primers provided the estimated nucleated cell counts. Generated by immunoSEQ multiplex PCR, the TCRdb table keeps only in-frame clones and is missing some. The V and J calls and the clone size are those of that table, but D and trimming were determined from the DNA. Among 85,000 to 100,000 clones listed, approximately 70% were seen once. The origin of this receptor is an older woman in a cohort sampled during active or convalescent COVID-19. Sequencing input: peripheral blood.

CDR3 bases: TGTGCCAGCAGCTTAGTGGGGACAGGGAACTATGGCTACACCTTC. Protein sequence: CASSLVGTGNYGYTF. The chain combines TRBV7-9 with TRBJ1-2, with 9 bases aligning to TRBD1. The germline CDR1 and CDR2 sequences are SEHNR and FQNEAQ (reference sequence). The CDR3 covers 15 residues. V lost 1 base to trimming and J lost 2 bases; unmatched junction nucleotides: 2.